Shown below are 14 T cell receptor beta chains from a single sample sequenced in a study of blood T cell repertoires in COVID-19. Libraries were prepared by immunoSEQ multiplex PCR; TCRdb keeps only in-frame clonotypes and omits some of them. The data show around 92,000 clones, with 86% seen just once and around a quarter held by the top ten. Sequencing was done on a sample of peripheral blood. These receptor sequences come from a human donor in a cohort sampled during active COVID-19.

The rearrangement joins TRBV9 to TRBJ2-2; 7 positions match TRBD1. This CDR3 has 14 amino acids. The V and J ends lost 2 bases and 5 bases, in that order; junction bases with no gene match: 3. CDR1 SGDLS and CDR2 YYNGEE come from the germline V gene. CDR3 in amino acids: CASSVGRGTGELFF. CDR3 sequence (DNA): TGTGCCAGCAGCGTGGGCAGGGGGACCGGGGAGCTGTTTTTT.

The chain employs TRBV19 and TRBJ2-1; 8 positions agree with TRBD2. The V gene's germline CDR1 is LNHDA and CDR2 SQIVND (reference sequence). V dropped 9 bases and J dropped 0; count of bases not matched to a gene: 13. This CDR3 contains 17 residues. The CDR3 loop reads CARIGRSGSISYNEQFF. Written as DNA, the CDR3 is TGTGCCAGAATCGGGCGAAGCGGGAGCATCTCCTACAATGAGCAGTTCTTC.

The rearrangement uses TRBV7-8 and TRBJ2-5; the D is unclear. CDR1 SGHVS and CDR2 FQNEAQ come from the germline V gene. CDR3 length: 15 amino acids. V was trimmed by 3 bases and J by 5 bases, leaving 16 bases between them. This chain's CDR3 is CASSLKPDFYETQYF. DNA of the CDR3: TGTGCCAGCAGCTTGAAGCCCGACTTTTATGAGACCCAGTACTTC.

The chain uses TRBV7-6 and TRBJ2-3; unclear D gene. CDR3 length: 18 amino acids. From germline, CDR1 is SGHVS and CDR2 FNYEAQ. Between the trimmed V and J ends, which lost 0 bases and 1 base, there was a span of 17 bases. The CDR3 nucleotides read TGTGCCAGCAGCTTAGCCCACCTTCCCGAGGTCGGCACAGATACGCAGTATTTT. It encodes CASSLAHLPEVGTDTQYF.

This chain joins TRBV19 and TRBJ2-6, with a possible D match to TRBD1 (6 bases). The CDR3 length is 15 residues. V lost 3 bases and J lost 4, with 10 bases in between. From germline, CDR1 is LNHDA and CDR2 SQIVND (reference sequence). The DNA of the CDR3 is TGTGCCAGTAGTATTACAGGGAGCGGGGCCAACGTCCTGACTTTC. It specifies CASSITGSGANVLTF.

The chain joins TRBV30 to TRBJ2-5; 10 bases match TRBD1. The CDR3 is 13 amino acids. Per germline, CDR1 GTSNPN and CDR2 SVGIG (reference sequence). V shed 3 bases and J 5 bases; nucleotides not matched to a gene: 3. In DNA form, the CDR3 reads TGTGCCTGGAGGACAGGGGGCGGTGAGACCCAGTACTTC. Protein: CAWRTGGGETQYF.

This clone was counted between two and nine times. The CDR3 sequence is CASSQETLAGGTIETQYF. The CDR3 bases are TGCGCCAGCAGCCAAGAGACCTTGGCAGGGGGCACAATAGAGACCCAGTACTTC. The gene calls are TRBV4-3 and TRBJ2-5; 8 positions match TRBD1. Per germline, CDR1 LGHNA and CDR2 YSLEER. The CDR3 consists of 18 residues. The ends lost 0 bases at V and 4 bases at J; junction bases unmatched: 13.

The V and J genes are TRBV5-1 and TRBJ1-4, with D possibly being TRBD1 (5 bases). This CDR3 is built from 12 residues. Germline V gene lookup returns CDR1 SGHRS and CDR2 YFSETQ. V lost 10 bases and J lost 3, with 10 bases in between. The CDR3 loop reads CAGTQANEKLFF. CDR3 DNA sequence: TGCGCCGGAACACAGGCTAATGAAAAACTGTTTTTT. Together with reference TRBV5-1 and TRBJ1-4, the CDR3 gives the full variable domain: KAGVTQTPRYLIKTRGQQVTLSCSPISGHRSVSWYQQTPGQGLQFLFEYFSETQRNKGNFPGRFSGRQFSNSRSEMNVSTLELGDSALYLCAGTQANEKLFFGSGTQLSVL.

The chain employs TRBV5-4 and TRBJ2-1; 11 nucleotides line up with TRBD2. V lost 4 bases, J lost 4 bases, and 4 bases stayed unmatched. The germline V gene encodes CDR1 SGHNT and CDR2 YYREEE (reference sequence). The CDR3 covers 15 residues. CDR3 sequence (DNA): TGTGCCAGCAGCCCAGTAGCGGGAGGGTACAATGAGCAGTTCTTC. Residues: CASSPVAGGYNEQFF. The full variable domain, rest sourced from reference TRBV5-4 and TRBJ2-1, is ETGVTQSPTHLIKTRGQQVTLRCSSQSGHNTVSWYQQALGQGPQFIFQYYREEENGRGNFPPRFSGLQFPNYSSELNVNALELDDSALYLCASSPVAGGYNEQFFGPGTRLTVL.

The chain joins TRBV6-5 to TRBJ2-1, with unresolved D. The ends were cut back, 7 bases at V and 8 bases at J, with 18 bases in the middle. Germline assignment: CDR1 MNHEY and CDR2 SVGAGI. The CDR3 is made up of 14 amino acids. This CDR3 is CASTQQYPSDEQFF. The CDR3 DNA reads as TGTGCCAGCACCCAACAGTATCCTTCGGATGAGCAGTTCTTC.

Only one count was recorded for this clone. The rearrangement links TRBV19 to TRBJ2-7; D unclear. CDR1 is LNHDA, CDR2 SQIVND, per germline (reference sequence). V was clipped by 4 bases and J by 3 bases, with 4 bases between them. This CDR3 has 11 residues. CDR3 region: CASSKSYEQYF. In nucleotides, the CDR3 is TGTGCCAGTAGTAAGAGCTACGAGCAGTACTTC.

This chain joins TRBV5-6 and TRBJ1-1; D is unresolved. From germline, CDR1 is SGHDT and CDR2 YYEEEE. CDR3 size: 16 residues. Trimming stripped 2 bases from V and 1 base from J, with 15 bases between. CDR3 protein: CASSLITTTKNTEAFF. Here the CDR3 DNA reads TGTGCCAGCAGCTTAATTACGACTACCAAGAACACTGAAGCTTTCTTT.

The chain joins TRBV21-1 to TRBJ1-3; the listed D gene, TRBD1, was not tested against the DNA. TRBV21-1 is designated a pseudogene. CDR3 size: 20 residues. CDR3 coding DNA: TGTGCCAGCAGCAGTGCTTACCGGGACAAAAAACCTCTTGTCGGAAACACCATATATTTT. Translating it yields CASSSAYRDKKPLVGNTIYF.

The chain has TRBV21-1 and TRBJ1-1; the tabulated D call, TRBD1, remains unverified against the DNA. TRBV21-1 is tagged as a pseudogene. This CDR3 is 16 amino acids long. DNA for the CDR3: TGTGCCAGCATCAATTCCCGGGACAGGGAAGACACTGAAGCTTTCTTT. Translating gives CASINSRDREDTEAFF.